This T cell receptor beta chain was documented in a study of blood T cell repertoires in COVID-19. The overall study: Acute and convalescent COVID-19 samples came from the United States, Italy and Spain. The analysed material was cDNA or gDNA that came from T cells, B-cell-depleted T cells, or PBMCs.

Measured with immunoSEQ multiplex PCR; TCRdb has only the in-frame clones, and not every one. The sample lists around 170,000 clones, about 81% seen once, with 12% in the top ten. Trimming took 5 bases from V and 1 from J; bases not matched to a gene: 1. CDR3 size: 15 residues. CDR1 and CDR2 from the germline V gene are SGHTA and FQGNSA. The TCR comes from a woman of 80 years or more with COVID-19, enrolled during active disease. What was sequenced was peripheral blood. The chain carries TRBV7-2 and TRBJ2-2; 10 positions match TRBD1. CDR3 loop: CASSRDRGNTGELFF. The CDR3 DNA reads TGTGCCAGCAGCCGGGACAGGGGGAACACCGGGGAGCTGTTTTTT.